The rows below give T cell receptor beta chains drawn from one sample of a study of early T cells in non-severe SARS-CoV-2 infection. MiXCR, run by TCRdb on the 5' RACE reads, gives a single entry per CDR3 protein. The sample lists tens of thousands of distinct CDR3 sequences, more than 13% occurring once. Sequenced: whole blood. These receptors were obtained from an adult who was a healthcare worker with PCR-confirmed SARS-CoV-2 infection or an uninfected control (not recorded which). Both conserved end residues are part of each CDR3. D genes are given only for firm matches. Only part of the rows carry a size: once, few, many, or a class if the clone is expanded.

cdr3_nt cdr3_aa clone_size cdr3_length j_call v_call d_call
TGTGCCAGCAGCGTAGGTTTGACAGATACGCAGTATTTT CASSVGLTDTQYF many 13 TRBJ2-3 TRBV9 .
TGCAGTGCTAGAGATGAGCTAGCGGTTTCCTACAATGAGCAGTTCTTC CSARDELAVSYNEQFF few 16 TRBJ2-1 TRBV20-1 TRBD2
TGCAGCGTTGAAGGGAGAGCCGGGACCTCCTACAATGAGCAGTTCTTC CSVEGRAGTSYNEQFF few 16 TRBJ2-1 TRBV29-1 .
TGTGCCAGTAGTTCTCCGGGACAGAAGTACGAGCAGTACTTC CASSSPGQKYEQYF few 14 TRBJ2-7 TRBV19 TRBD1
TGTGCCAGCAGTTACGGGACAGACTCCTACGAGCAGTACTTC CASSYGTDSYEQYF few 14 TRBJ2-7 TRBV6-2/TRBV6-3 TRBD1
TGCAGCGCCGGGACAGGCTTTATGGATACGCAGTATTTT CSAGTGFMDTQYF . 13 TRBJ2-3 TRBV29-1 TRBD1
TGTGCCAGTGCGGGCAGAACCCAAGATACGCAGTATTTT CASAGRTQDTQYF . 13 TRBJ2-3 TRBV19 .
TGTGCCAGCAGTTTATTTGGGATCTCCTACAATGAGCAGTTCTTC CASSLFGISYNEQFF . 15 TRBJ2-1 TRBV6-6 .
TGCAGTGCCTATATAGCGGGAGGGCCCTACAATGAGCAGTTCTTC CSAYIAGGPYNEQFF . 15 TRBJ2-1 TRBV20-1 TRBD2
TGCAGTGCTAGAGGCTGGTCGGGGAGCTCCTACAATGAGCAGTTCTTC CSARGWSGSSYNEQFF few 16 TRBJ2-1 TRBV20-1 .
TGCAGCGTCAGAAGTGGAACCTATGGCTACACCTTC CSVRSGTYGYTF . 12 TRBJ1-2 TRBV29-1 .
TGTGCCACGGTACCGGGACAGGCCAAACTTGAAGCTTTCTTT CATVPGQAKLEAFF . 14 TRBJ1-1 TRBV10-3 TRBD1
TGTGCCAGCAGTTTAAGGGAGGGAACCTACGAGCAGTACTTC CASSLREGTYEQYF many 14 TRBJ2-7 TRBV12-3/TRBV12-4 TRBD2
TGTGCCAGCAGTGACTCGGCGTACAGTAGCAATCAGCCCCAGCATTTT CASSDSAYSSNQPQHF few 16 TRBJ1-5 TRBV25-1 .
TGTGCCAGCAGTTCCCGAAACCAGTATTTT CASSSRNQYF . 10 TRBJ2-3 TRBV28 .
TGTGCCAGCAGACCAGGGACAGGGGGCTACGAGCAGTACTTC CASRPGTGGYEQYF few 14 TRBJ2-7 TRBV2 TRBD1
TGTGCCAGCAGCCTCGTACGGACCAATGAAAAACTGTTTTTT CASSLVRTNEKLFF . 14 TRBJ1-4 TRBV7-9 .
TGTGCCACCAGCAGAGATTCGAGGGAGGCGGTTTTGTTC CATSRDSREAVLF . 13 TRBJ2-7 TRBV15 .
TGCAGCGTAAAGCGGGTACAAGAGACCCAGTACTTC CSVKRVQETQYF . 12 TRBJ2-5 TRBV29-1 .
TGTGCCAGCAGCTTGCCAGGGGAAGCCGGGGAGCTGTTTTTT CASSLPGEAGELFF . 14 TRBJ2-2 TRBV11-2 .
TGTGCCAGCAGCTCCAGACTAGCGGGAGTAGTCTCCTACGAGCAGTACTTC CASSSRLAGVVSYEQYF few 17 TRBJ2-7 TRBV7-6 TRBD2
TGCGCCAGCAGCCAAATCGCCGGGACTAGCGGATGGCACATTCGGTACTTC CASSQIAGTSGWHIRYF . 17 TRBJ2-4 TRBV4-1 TRBD2
TGTGCCAGCAGTTTGGTCGGGTTCTCCTACGAGCAGTACTTC CASSLVGFSYEQYF . 14 TRBJ2-7 TRBV12-3/TRBV12-4 .
TGTGCCAGCAGTCCCATGCGGGAGCTCATCCGGGGGACCCAGTACTTC CASSPMRELIRGTQYF . 16 TRBJ2-5 TRBV6-5 TRBD2
TGTGCCAGCAGCTCGGAATACAATCAGCCCCAGCATTTT CASSSEYNQPQHF many 13 TRBJ1-5 TRBV12-3/TRBV12-4 .
TGTGCCATCTCCGGGACGGCCGATTACGAGCAGTACTTC CAISGTADYEQYF . 13 TRBJ2-7 TRBV10-3 .
TGTGCCAGCAGCTCTACAGCACGCACTGAAGCTTTCTTT CASSSTARTEAFF few 13 TRBJ1-1 TRBV7-9 .
TGTGCCAGTAGTACTAACCCGGGACAGGGGGCAGGTGAGCAGTTCTTC CASSTNPGQGAGEQFF few 16 TRBJ2-1 TRBV19 TRBD1
TGTGCCAGCAGCTTAACCCGTATACCCACAGATACGCAGTATTTT CASSLTRIPTDTQYF . 15 TRBJ2-3 TRBV11-2 .
TGTGCCAGCAGCTTAGTAGGTCCGGGCAATGAGCAGTTCTTC CASSLVGPGNEQFF . 14 TRBJ2-1 TRBV7-3 .
TGTGCCAGCAGCCAAGGCCAGGGAGGCGGCTACACCTTC CASSQGQGGGYTF . 13 TRBJ1-2 TRBV3-1 .
TGCAGTGCTATTGACCCGTTGGACATGTATGGCTACACCTTC CSAIDPLDMYGYTF . 14 TRBJ1-2 TRBV20-1 .
TGTGCCAGCAGTCCCCTCATTAACTATGGCTACACCTTC CASSPLINYGYTF . 13 TRBJ1-2 TRBV12-3/TRBV12-4 .
TGTGCCAGCCGGGACTCAGTCTACGAGCAGTACTTC CASRDSVYEQYF . 12 TRBJ2-7 TRBV6-5 .
TGTGCCAGCAGCAGCCGACAGGGGGAGGTTCAGCCCCAGCATTTT CASSSRQGEVQPQHF many 15 TRBJ1-5 TRBV28 TRBD1
TGCGCCAGCAGTCCCTCTGGTGGCACTGAAGCTTTCTTT CASSPSGGTEAFF many 13 TRBJ1-1 TRBV10-1 .
TGCGCCAGCAGCCGGACAGGGAGTAATTCACCCCTCCACTTT CASSRTGSNSPLHF . 14 TRBJ1-6 TRBV5-1 TRBD1
TGTGCCAGCAGCCTCGACAGGCAGCCCCAGCATTTT CASSLDRQPQHF many 12 TRBJ1-5 TRBV28 .
TGCAGTGCTAGAGATCGATTAGCTACGCAGTATTTT CSARDRLATQYF many 12 TRBJ2-3 TRBV20-1 .
TGTGCCAGCAGTCATAGTTACATGACGGACCAGGGGGAGCTGTTTTTT CASSHSYMTDQGELFF . 16 TRBJ2-2 TRBV6-2/TRBV6-3 .
TGTGCCAGCAGTATTCCGGGAGAGACCCAGTACTTC CASSIPGETQYF few 12 TRBJ2-5 TRBV28 .
TGTGCCAGCACCATCACCTATAACACGACTTTTAACTATGGCTACACCTTC CASTITYNTTFNYGYTF many 17 TRBJ1-2 TRBV21-1 .
TGCAGTGCTAGAAAGACTAGCGGGACAGAGACCCAGTACTTC CSARKTSGTETQYF few 14 TRBJ2-5 TRBV20-1 TRBD2
TGTGCCAGCACAGGGCGGCATACGCAGTATTTT CASTGRHTQYF . 11 TRBJ2-3 TRBV12-3/TRBV12-4 .
TGCGCCAGCAGCCAAGATGGGGAGGACACAGATACGCAGTATTTT CASSQDGEDTDTQYF . 15 TRBJ2-3 TRBV4-3 .
TGTGCCAGCAGCCCCCGCAACCCCGGGGGTTTAGGGGACACCATATATTTT CASSPRNPGGLGDTIYF . 17 TRBJ1-3 TRBV12-3/TRBV12-4 .
TGTGCCAGCAGTTACCCCAATGAGCAGTTCTTC CASSYPNEQFF many 11 TRBJ2-1 TRBV6-2/TRBV6-3 .
TGTGCCAGCAGCTTAGACGGGGCAGCCTACGAGCAGTACTTC CASSLDGAAYEQYF many 14 TRBJ2-7 TRBV7-2 .
TGTGCCAGCAGCTTAATGGCGACAGTTGAAGCTTTCTTT CASSLMATVEAFF many 13 TRBJ1-1 TRBV11-2 .